Here is one T cell receptor (beta chain) with its context. Its antigen specificity is not known. No quality values exist for individual bases; no much larger clone is one base distant. The sample comes from a study of technical replicates of blood from a handful of donors (dated by TCRdb to 2016 to 2017). Preparation of the library involved the immunoSEQ multiplex PCR assay. Here the immuneACCESS table is served through TCRdb, limited to in-frame sequences with V and J called. Missing clones are a known gap in these copies; in checked studies unresolved V genes cover under half, and the rest lacks a known reason. Recorded for this sample are 60,000 to 90,000 clones; about 95% of them occurred a single time. Roughly 0.25% of the sample is held by the ten biggest clonotypes. Sample: T cells isolated from PBMCs. This receptor was taken from a human donor in good health.

The DNA is TGTGCCAGCAGCGATGGGGGAGGGGAAGACAGGAATACGCAGTATTTT. It translates to CASSDGGGEDRNTQYF. Recombination joined TRBV9 with TRBJ2-3, with a weak D call of TRBD2 (7 bases match). The CDR3 has 16 amino acids, counting the end cysteine and phenylalanine. Of all the DNA, just the CDR3 is kept, 48 bases in frame from base 1. The V end loses 3 bases and the J end loses 7 bases, and a stretch of 21 bases separates them. The germline V gene sets CDR1 to SGDLS and CDR2 to YYNGEE.